This record looks at one T cell receptor (beta chain) sequence and its context. Its antigen remains undetermined. There are no base qualities to consult, and no much larger clone falls within one base. The data are from a study of blood T cell repertoires in COVID-19 (dated by TCRdb to 2020 to 2021). Some background on the complete study: Collaborator samples came from the United States, Italy and Spain and covered acute and convalescent phases of COVID-19. The repertoires were made available in a free public database intended to serve as a resource for research on the immune response to SARS-CoV-2. Where available, HLA class I and class II types were obtained from metadata supplied by the sample provider rather than from assay-based typing. Samples were obtained from the ongoing ImmuneRACE study (first 160 participants) and from approximately 1,200 subjects provided by 6 global collaborators. The prospective study material was composed of cDNA or gDNA derived from T cells, B-cell-depleted T cells, or PBMCs. The sample metadata nearly always contained a de-identified subject ID, COVID-19 status, age in years and sex. The dataset comprised deeply sampled blood TCRbeta repertoires from subjects exposed to, actively infected with, or recovered from COVID-19.

The immunoSEQ Assay, a bias-controlled multiplex PCR, was used to amplify TCRbeta CDR3 regions from genomic DNA. The study's processing was this. The number of nucleated cells in each sample was estimated by amplification of reference gene primers within the assay. Sequence reads were collapsed and filtered to measure the absolute abundance of every unique TCRbeta CDR3 rearrangement. For each sample, productive Simpson clonality was calculated as the square root of Simpson's diversity index over productive rearrangements. Here the immuneACCESS table is served through TCRdb, limited to in-frame sequences with V and J called. Missing clones are a known gap in these copies; in checked studies unresolved V genes cover under half, and the rest lacks a known reason. V, J and clone size derive from that table, while D and trimming were established from the DNA sequence. Here the sample has 80,000 to 95,000 clones; around 90% occur a single time. Approximately 7.3% of the sample belongs to the ten largest clones.

Via the germline V gene, CDR1 is MDHEN and CDR2 SYDVKM. Its CDR3 holds 15 amino acids, cysteine through phenylalanine. This entry keeps only the CDR3 DNA: 45 bases, framed from base 1. Germline trimming: 7 bases from V, 6 bases from J; junction bases outside gene matches: 15. The collaborating institutions used their own protocols to collect whole blood in K2EDTA tubes. For TCRbeta analysis, collaborators shipped samples in one of three forms: frozen whole blood, isolated PBMCs, or DNA extracted from either of those sample types. Study-wide findings and limitations: Clinical and demographic metadata were provided uncurated, with the amount varying by source and participant.

This receptor was identified in a man aged 70 or older with acute or convalescent COVID-19. The sequence joins TRBV28 to TRBJ2-7; 7 of the junction bases match TRBD2. Sample: peripheral blood. The DNA sequence is TGTGCCAGCACCCCGGGGGGACTACCCTCATCCGAGCAGTACTTC. This sequence encodes CASTPGGLPSSEQYF.